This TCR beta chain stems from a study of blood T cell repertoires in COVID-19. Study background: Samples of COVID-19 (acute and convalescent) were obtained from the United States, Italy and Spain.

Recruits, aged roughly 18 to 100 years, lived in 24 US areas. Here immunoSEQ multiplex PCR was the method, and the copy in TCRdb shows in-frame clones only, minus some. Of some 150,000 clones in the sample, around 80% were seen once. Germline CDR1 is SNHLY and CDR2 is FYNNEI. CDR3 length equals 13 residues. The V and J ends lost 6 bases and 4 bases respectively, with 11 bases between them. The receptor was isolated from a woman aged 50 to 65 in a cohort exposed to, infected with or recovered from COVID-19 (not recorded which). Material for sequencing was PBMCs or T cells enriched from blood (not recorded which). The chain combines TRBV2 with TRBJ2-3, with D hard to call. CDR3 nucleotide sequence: TGTGCCAGCAGCACTGGAGCCTCAGATACGCAGTATTTT. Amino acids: CASSTGASDTQYF.